The present T cell receptor (beta chain) was sequenced within a study of cytomegalovirus exposure and HLA in healthy donors. Study-wide context: As released early, the data held 80 million to 90 million unique TCRs from HLA-typed donors. When 350 to 400 donors were genotyped, roughly 82% of them were found to fall in the Caucasian-associated ancestry cluster. Findings and caveats of the study: There were some V segments, including TRBV6-2 and TRBV6-3, excluded as indistinguishable.

CDR1 and CDR2 from the germline V gene are SGHDN and FVKESK. The CDR3 consists of 17 residues. With 3 bases clipped from V and 6 bases from J, the junction kept 13 bases outside the gene matches. A note on this clone: What it recognizes is unknown.

In the PCR, 60 Vbeta and 13 Jbeta primers were used. The repertoire was sequenced with immunoSEQ multiplex PCR; TCRdb's copy has only in-frame clones and lacks some. The table lists over 110,000 clones, roughly 80% of them singletons. The sample comprised PBMCs. The clonotype originates from a man between 18 and 29 years old in good health and CMV-seronegative. This chain links TRBV14 with TRBJ2-2, with 7 bases fitting TRBD1. CDR3: CASSHLHQSTGAGELFF. CDR3 coding DNA: TGTGCCAGCAGCCACCTCCACCAATCTACAGGGGCCGGGGAGCTGTTTTTT.